Listed below are T cell receptor beta chains from one sample, sequenced in a study of T cells in tuberculosis. The protocol was immunoSEQ multiplex PCR, while the TCRdb copy is restricted to in-frame clones and leaves out a portion. The data show some 10,000 clones, about 94% seen once. Sequencing was done on a sample of PBMCs. The source is an adult with tuberculosis. The CDR3 runs from the conserved cysteine through the conserved F or W. The D gene is left open where the match is weak. Rows may omit the clone size; those that give it use once, few, many or a size class.

V	D	J	size	DNA	CDR3
TRBV30	-	TRBJ1-5	-	TGTGCCTGGAGTGCCAGTACCCTTGGCAATCAGCCCCAGCATTTT	CAWSASTLGNQPQHF
TRBV5-1	TRBD1	TRBJ1-2	-	TGCGCCAGCAGCTTGGAGGCGGGACAGGGCCATGGCTACACCTTC	CASSLEAGQGHGYTF
TRBV25-1	-	TRBJ2-1	-	TGTGCCAGCAGTGGGAGGGACGGTTACAATGAGCAGTTCTTC	CASSGRDGYNEQFF
TRBV19	-	TRBJ1-1	once	TGTGCCAGTAGTATGTCGCGGGTTGAAGCTTTCTTT	CASSMSRVEAFF
TRBV30	-	TRBJ1-5	once	TGTGCCTGCTCCACCGGGAACAGTCTCAATCAGCCCCAGCATTTT	CACSTGNSLNQPQHF
TRBV19	-	TRBJ1-5	-	TGTGCCAGTAAGAATGTTGACACTCAGCCCCAGCATTTT	CASKNVDTQPQHF
TRBV21-1	-	TRBJ2-7	-	TGTGCCAGCAGCAAAGAAGGGCGGGGGCTTCACTACGAGCAGTACTTC	CASSKEGRGLHYEQYF
TRBV20-1	-	TRBJ2-1	-	TGCAGTGCTACCGAGAATGAGCAGTTCTTC	CSATENEQFF
TRBV9	TRBD2	TRBJ2-1	-	TGTGCCAGCAGCGCATTCGGACTAGCGGGAAATGAGCAGTTCTTC	CASSAFGLAGNEQFF
TRBV18	TRBD2	TRBJ2-1	few	TGTGCCAGCTCACCGCGACTAGCGGGGATCGGTGATGAGCAGTTCTTC	CASSPRLAGIGDEQFF
TRBV19	TRBD1	TRBJ2-5	-	TGTGCCAGTAGTTCAATCCCGGGACAGGGGGCGAGAATGGAGACCCAGTACTTC	CASSSIPGQGARMETQYF
TRBV5-1	-	TRBJ2-1	once	TGCGCCAGCAGCTACCGTTCCTACGAGCAGTTCTTC	CASSYRSYEQFF
TRBV4-1	-	TRBJ2-1	-	TGCGCCAGCAGCCAAGAGGGCCTCCTCCCCAGTGAGCAGTTCTTC	CASSQEGLLPSEQFF
TRBV4-1	TRBD1	TRBJ1-1	-	TGCGCCAGCAGCCAAACGAACAGGGGATCGTCCACTGAAGCTTTCTTT	CASSQTNRGSSTEAFF
TRBV25-1	-	TRBJ2-5	once	TGTGCCAGCAGTGAGATAGGACAGAAAGAGACCCAGTACTTC	CASSEIGQKETQYF
TRBV7-8	TRBD1	TRBJ1-2	-	TGTGCCAGCAGCTTACAGGGGGGCGGCTACACCTTC	CASSLQGGGYTF
TRBV6-1	-	TRBJ1-6	-	TGTGCCAGCAGTGAATTAAAGGGGATGAATTCACCCCTCCACTTT	CASSELKGMNSPLHF
TRBV2	-	TRBJ2-3	-	TGTGCCAGCAGTGGGCCAGGACGGGGGACAGATACGCAGTATTTT	CASSGPGRGTDTQYF
TRBV27	-	TRBJ2-7	-	TGTGCCAGCACCCCCGGAGCCTCCTACGAGCAGTACTTC	CASTPGASYEQYF
TRBV2	TRBD2	TRBJ2-2	-	TGTGCCAGCGCTTGGACTAGCGGGGGGCGAGTCACCGGGGAGCTGTTTTTT	CASAWTSGGRVTGELFF
TRBV5-1	-	TRBJ2-7	-	TGCGCCAGCAGCTTACTAGACGGAGGATACGAGCAGTACTTC	CASSLLDGGYEQYF
TRBV30	TRBD1	TRBJ2-7	-	TGTGCCTGGGCCCGATGGGACAGGGCCTCTTTC	CAWARWDRASF
TRBV7-2	TRBD2	TRBJ2-5	-	TGTGCCAGCAGCCGCTCTAGCGGGGTGGGAGAGACCCAGTACTTC	CASSRSSGVGETQYF
TRBV25-1	-	TRBJ1-1	-	TGTGCCAGCAACCCCGGGGAGATCGGAGAAGCTTTCTTT	CASNPGEIGEAFF
TRBV6-1	-	TRBJ2-5	-	TGTGCCAGCCAACGAGGGGGAGGGCCCCAAGAGACCCAGTACTTC	CASQRGGGPQETQYF
TRBV6-1	-	TRBJ2-5	-	TGTGCCACACGAGCGGGTTTTGGAGAAGAGACCCAGTACTTC	CATRAGFGEETQYF
TRBV4-1	-	TRBJ2-7	-	TGCGCCAGCAGCCAAGATCGGGGTTACTCCTACGAGCAGTACTTC	CASSQDRGYSYEQYF
TRBV7-2	TRBD2	TRBJ2-3	-	TGTGCCAGCAGCCCCCATTCCCGACTAGCACGCACAGATACGCAGTATTTT	CASSPHSRLARTDTQYF
TRBV4-1	-	TRBJ1-6	-	TGCGCCAGCAGCCCCGGGACATACAATAATTCACCCCTCCACTTT	CASSPGTYNNSPLHF
TRBV25-1	TRBD1	TRBJ1-1	-	TGTGCCAGCAGTGAATGGGACAGGGCCACTGAAGCTTTCTTT	CASSEWDRATEAFF
TRBV7-9	TRBD1	TRBJ1-2	few	TGTGCCAGCAGCTCAGGGACAGGGGGAGGCTATGGCTACACCTTC	CASSSGTGGGYGYTF
TRBV5-1	-	TRBJ1-1	-	TGCGCCAGCAGCTTGGGTGTAGGCGGGAACACTGAAGCTTTCTTT	CASSLGVGGNTEAFF
TRBV5-1	TRBD2	TRBJ2-3	-	TGCGCCAGCAGTCGCGGTACCTCCGGGACTAGCGGCACAGATACGCAGTATTTT	CASSRGTSGTSGTDTQYF
TRBV30	TRBD1	TRBJ1-4	few	TGTGCCTGGAGTGTACTTCCGGGACAGGGGCCGACAACTAATGAAAAACTGTTTTTT	CAWSVLPGQGPTTNEKLFF
TRBV18	-	TRBJ1-1	-	TGTGCCAGCTCACCCCACCCACAGGGTGAAGCTTTCTTT	CASSPHPQGEAFF
TRBV7-8	-	TRBJ1-3	-	TGTGCCAGCAGCTTAGCGCCAGGCTTCTCTGGAAACACCATATATTTT	CASSLAPGFSGNTIYF
TRBV4-1	-	TRBJ2-5	-	TGCGCCAGCAGCCAAGGAAGAGGGGGAGAGACCCAGTACTTC	CASSQGRGGETQYF
TRBV29-1	-	TRBJ2-2	-	TGCAGCGTTGAGTCCGGCACCGGGGAGCTGTTTTTT	CSVESGTGELFF
TRBV9	-	TRBJ2-1	-	TGTGCCAGCAGCGTATGGGCGGGCCGCCAGGGGGAGCAGTTCTTC	CASSVWAGRQGEQFF
TRBV5-1	-	TRBJ1-1	-	TGCGCCAGCAGCCCTCAACAGGGTAGGAACACTGAAGCTTTCTTT	CASSPQQGRNTEAFF
TRBV6-1	TRBD2	TRBJ2-3	-	TGTGCCATTCAGGAGCGGGGGGTCACAGATACGCAGTATTTT	CAIQERGVTDTQYF
TRBV7-6	TRBD1	TRBJ1-3	-	TGTGCCAGCAGCTATGCTATCGGACAGGTTGAGGGAAACACCATATATTTT	CASSYAIGQVEGNTIYF
TRBV6-4	TRBD1	TRBJ2-7	-	TGTGCCAGCAGTGATCGGGACAGGGCCACCTACGAGCAGTACTTC	CASSDRDRATYEQYF
TRBV5-1	-	TRBJ2-5	-	TGCGCCAGCAGCTTGGTCGCATCGTCAGGAGAGACCCAGTACTTC	CASSLVASSGETQYF